A single sample gave rise to the 19 T cell receptor beta chains below, sequenced in a study of Graves' ophthalmopathy and Graves' hyperthyroidism. As the template, RNA transcripts were used to amplify TCR beta CDR3 regions. HTBI-primed first-round RT-PCR preceded second-round multiplex PCR. TCRdb reanalysed the multiplex PCR reads using MiXCR and keeps one entry per CDR3 protein. The sample yields nearly 400,000 distinct CDR3 sequences, approximately 16% seen once. Input material: peripheral blood. The receptors shown here come from a woman between 18 and 29 years old with Graves' ophthalmopathy.

The sample holds many counts of this clonotype. The chain joins TRBV7-2 to TRBJ2-7; D might be TRBD1 (6 bases). CDR1 is SGHTA, CDR2 FQGNSA, per germline. The CDR3 runs 15 residues. V was shortened by 5 bases and J by 0 bases, with 14 bases between the two germline ends. The CDR3 is CASSQAETGSYEQYF. The CDR3 DNA reads TGTGCCAGCAGCCAAGCCGAGACAGGCTCCTACGAGCAGTACTTC.

The sample holds many counts of this clonotype. The V gene is TRBV7-3, the J gene TRBJ2-5; D unresolved. The germline V gene has CDR1 SGHTA and CDR2 FQGTGA. V dropped 3 bases and J dropped 5 bases, with 10 bases sitting between them. The CDR3 runs 13 residues. CDR3 in amino acids: CASSFYLGETQYF. DNA of the CDR3: TGTGCCAGCAGCTTCTACCTAGGGGAGACCCAGTACTTC.

In its sample, this clonotype was seen many times. The chain has TRBV29-1 and TRBJ1-1; no reliable D call. CDR1 and CDR2 (germline): SQVTM, ANQGSEA. This CDR3 is 14 amino acids long. V gave up 3 bases and J gave up 0 bases, with 11 bases separating them. The CDR3, as DNA: TGCAGCGTTGAGGGCCGGCAGCTGAACACTGAAGCTTTCTTT. Residues: CSVEGRQLNTEAFF.

This clonotype was detected many times. The chain links TRBV7-2 to TRBJ2-7, with TRBD2 as a possible D gene (6 bases). V was pared by 4 bases and J by 2 bases, with 12 bases between. Germline loops: CDR1 SGHTA, CDR2 FQGNSA. The CDR3 runs 14 residues. DNA of the CDR3: TGTGCCAGCAGCTCCCTGGAGGGGACCTACGAGCAGTACTTC. Encoded protein: CASSSLEGTYEQYF.

This clonotype occurred many times. The rearrangement joins TRBV27 to TRBJ2-2; no reliable D call. Germline V CDR1 and CDR2: MNHEY, SMNVEV (reference sequence). The CDR3 runs 14 residues. V was trimmed by 5 bases and J by 3 bases, leaving 10 bases between them. The CDR3 spells CASSLRTYTGELFF. In nucleotides, the CDR3 is TGTGCCAGCAGTCTCCGGACGTACACCGGGGAGCTGTTTTTT.

At least ten counts were recorded for this clonotype. This chain uses TRBV6-5 with TRBJ1-1; 8 nucleotides line up with TRBD1. In germline, CDR1 is MNHEY, CDR2 SVGAGI. V shed 7 bases and J 0 bases; nucleotides not matched to a gene: 7. CDR3 length: 15 amino acids. The CDR3 DNA sequence: TGTGCCAGCAAGCACAGGGGGGGGTTGAACACTGAAGCTTTCTTT. It yields the protein CASKHRGGLNTEAFF.

This clonotype has at least ten counts. The chain carries TRBV5-1 and TRBJ1-6; D gene uncertain. Trimming shortened V by 6 bases and J by 6 bases, and 16 bases separated the two germline ends. Per germline, CDR1 SGHRS and CDR2 YFSETQ. The CDR3 contains 15 residues. The CDR3 coding sequence is TGCGCCAGCACCCCTTCGGCCGGAGGTAATTCACCCCTCCACTTT. Amino acid sequence: CASTPSAGGNSPLHF.

This clonotype was detected ten times or more. The chain links TRBV7-2 to TRBJ2-7, with TRBD1 as a possible D gene (6 bases). Germline lookup yields CDR1 SGHTA and CDR2 FQGNSA. V was shortened by 1 base and J by 9 bases, with 13 bases between the two germline ends. CDR3 length equals 13 residues. The CDR3 reads CASSLDRVKGQYF. As DNA, the CDR3 is TGTGCCAGCAGCTTAGACAGGGTGAAGGGGCAGTACTTC.

This clonotype showed up many times. The chain carries TRBV7-8 and TRBJ2-7; D unresolved. This CDR3 has 12 residues. Germline CDR1 and CDR2: SGHVS and FQNEAQ. The ends were cut back, 5 bases at V and 3 bases at J, with 8 bases in the middle. CDR3 bases: TGTGCCAGCAGCCAGTCCCTCTACGAGCAGTACTTC. This translates into CASSQSLYEQYF.

This clonotype was recorded many times. The chain combines TRBV11-1 with TRBJ1-2; D remains unclear. This CDR3 has 13 residues. CDR1 SGHAT and CDR2 FQDESV come from the germline V gene (reference sequence). Trimming took off 5 bases at V and 11 bases at J, with 18 bases between the two ends. CDR3 region: CASSPRGGKGYTF. CDR3 DNA sequence: TGTGCCAGCAGCCCTCGAGGAGGGAAAGGGTACACCTTC.

This clonotype was seen ten or more times. The gene calls are TRBV28 and TRBJ2-7, with D unclear. The V gene's germline CDR1 is MDHEN and CDR2 SYDVKM. The V end was cut by 2 bases, the J end by 12 bases, with 11 bases between. The CDR3 is 11 residues long. The CDR3 nucleotides are TGTGCCAGCAGTTTAGGGTCGCGGTGGTACTTC. Encoded protein: CASSLGSRWYF.

The chain links TRBV28 to TRBJ1-5, with D possibly matching TRBD1 (6 bases). CDR3 size: 15 residues. Germline CDR1 reads MDHEN; CDR2 reads SYDVKM. The V gene lost 6 bases and the J gene lost 2 bases, with 14 bases spanning the gap. The CDR3 is CASRPTGFGNQPQHF. DNA for the CDR3: TGTGCCAGCAGGCCTACAGGGTTCGGCAATCAGCCCCAGCATTTT.

The table lists this clonotype with many counts. This chain links TRBV6-2 or TRBV6-3 with TRBJ1-2; weak D call: TRBD1 (5 bases). Deletions cut 0 bases from V and 3 bases from J, with 17 bases between. Looked up from germline, CDR1 is MNHEY and CDR2 is SVGEGT. The CDR3 length is 17 residues. The CDR3 sequence: CASSYSRGDYLYYGYTF. In nucleotides, the CDR3 is TGTGCCAGCAGTTACTCGAGAGGGGACTATCTATACTATGGCTACACCTTC.

This clonotype was seen many times. The chain has TRBV6-1 and TRBJ1-6, with D maybe TRBD1 (6 bases). Germline V gene data show CDR1 as MNHNS and CDR2 as SASEGT. The V end was cut by 11 bases, the J end by 2 bases, with 10 bases between. The CDR3 has 13 amino acids. In DNA form, the CDR3 reads TGTGCCTCCGGGGGCACCTATAATTCACCCCTCCACTTT. This encodes CASGGTYNSPLHF.

This clonotype was seen ten or more times. The J gene is TRBJ1-1, the V gene TRBV14; TRBD1 might be the D (5 bases). Germline CDR1 is SGHDN and CDR2 is FVKESK. V shed 0 bases and J shed 1 base, with 18 bases lying between them. This CDR3 region has 18 residues. For the CDR3, the DNA is TGTGCCAGCAGCCAAGATGAGCAGGGCTATAAGGCGAACACTGAAGCTTTCTTT. It codes for CASSQDEQGYKANTEAFF.

The chain joins TRBV12-3 or TRBV12-4 to TRBJ1-5; 8 positions agree with TRBD1. V lost 5 bases to trimming and J lost 7 bases; unmatched junction nucleotides: 1. This CDR3 is built from 12 residues. For the CDR3, the DNA is TGTGCCAGCAGTGACAGGGGACAGCCCCAGCATTTT. It yields the protein CASSDRGQPQHF.

In regard to this clonotype: Possible read error: a much larger clone is one base away. The J gene is TRBJ2-7, the V gene TRBV7-8; D call uncertain. The CDR3 sequence is 13 residues long. Germline lookup yields CDR1 SGHVS and CDR2 FQNEAQ. Trimming cost V 0 bases and J 1 base, with 4 bases left between them. Here the CDR3 reads CASSLAISYEQYF. The CDR3 nucleotides are TGTGCCAGCAGCTTAGCGATTTCCTACGAGCAGTACTTC.

This clonotype showed up many times. The chain recombines TRBV6-5 with TRBJ2-7; 9 bases agree with TRBD1. CDR1 MNHEY and CDR2 SVGAGI come from the germline V gene. CDR3 size: 16 residues. The J segment lost 2 bases and the V segment lost 6 bases, leaving 11 bases of the junction unmatched. The CDR3 is CASSYALGTGPYEQYF. CDR3 DNA: TGTGCCAGCAGCTATGCCTTGGGGACAGGGCCCTACGAGCAGTACTTC.

This clonotype has ten or more counts. This rearrangement joins TRBV6-2 or TRBV6-3 to TRBJ1-1, with D perhaps TRBD1 (5 bases). The V and J ends lost 2 bases and 5 bases respectively, with 12 bases between them. CDR1 and CDR2 from the germline V gene are MNHEY and SVGEGT. CDR3 length: 14 residues. The CDR3 nucleotides read TGTGCCAGCAGTTACGGGGGGAAAGGGACTGAAGCTTTCTTT. This gives the protein CASSYGGKGTEAFF.